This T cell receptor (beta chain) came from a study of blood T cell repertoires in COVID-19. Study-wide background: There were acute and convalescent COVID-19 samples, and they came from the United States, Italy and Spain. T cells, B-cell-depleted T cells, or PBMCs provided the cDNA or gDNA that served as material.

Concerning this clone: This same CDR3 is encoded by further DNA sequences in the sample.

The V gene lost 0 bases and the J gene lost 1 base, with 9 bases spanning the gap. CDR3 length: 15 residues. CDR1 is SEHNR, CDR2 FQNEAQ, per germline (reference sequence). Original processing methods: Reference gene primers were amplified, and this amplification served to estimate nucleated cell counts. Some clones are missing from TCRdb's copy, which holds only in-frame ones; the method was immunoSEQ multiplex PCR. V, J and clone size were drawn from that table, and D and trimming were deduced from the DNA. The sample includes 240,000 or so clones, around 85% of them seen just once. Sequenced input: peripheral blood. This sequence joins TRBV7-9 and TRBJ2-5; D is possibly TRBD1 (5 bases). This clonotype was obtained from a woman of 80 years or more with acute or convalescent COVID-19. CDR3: CASSLALTAQETQYF. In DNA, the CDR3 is TGTGCCAGCAGCTTAGCTTTGACAGCCCAAGAGACCCAGTACTTC.